Presented here are 2 T cell receptor beta chains from one specimen sequenced in a study of siplizumab effects on memory and regulatory T cells. The table came from immunoSEQ multiplex PCR; TCRdb's copy has only in-frame clones and leaves some out. The repertoire holds around 94,000 clones, 92% seen once, with about 1.1% in the top ten. Input material: CD4+ T cells sorted from blood. Every receptor here comes from a human donor in good health.

The chain links TRBV7-3 to TRBJ2-2, with D possibly being TRBD1 (5 bases). In germline, CDR1 is SGHTA, CDR2 FQGTGA. The CDR3 is 15 residues long. V gave up 0 bases and J gave up 8 bases, with 13 bases separating them. The CDR3 DNA sequence: TGTGCCAGCAGCTTAACTACTCAGGGAACTGGGGAGCTGTTTTTT. Its protein product is CASSLTTQGTGELFF.

This clone came up a few times. The CDR3, as DNA: TGTGCCAGCAGCTCTAACCGTGGTGAGCAGTACTTC. Its protein product is CASSSNRGEQYF. This chain connects TRBV7-6 to TRBJ2-7; D is unresolved. The length of the CDR3 is 12 residues. Trimming shortened V by 4 bases and J by 7 bases, and 11 bases separated the two germline ends. The germline V gene encodes CDR1 SGHVS and CDR2 FNYEAQ.